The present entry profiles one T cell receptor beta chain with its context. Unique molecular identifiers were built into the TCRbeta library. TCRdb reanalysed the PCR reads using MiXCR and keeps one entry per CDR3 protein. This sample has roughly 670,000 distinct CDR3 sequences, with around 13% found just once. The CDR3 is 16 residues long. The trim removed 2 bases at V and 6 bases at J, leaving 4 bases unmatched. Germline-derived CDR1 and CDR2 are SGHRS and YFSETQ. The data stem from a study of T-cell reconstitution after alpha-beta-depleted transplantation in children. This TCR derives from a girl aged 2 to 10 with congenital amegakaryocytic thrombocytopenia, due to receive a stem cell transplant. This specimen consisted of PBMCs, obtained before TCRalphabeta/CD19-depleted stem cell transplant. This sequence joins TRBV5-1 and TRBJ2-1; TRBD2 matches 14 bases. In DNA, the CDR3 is TGCGCCAGCAGCTTATGGGGACTAGCGGGAGCCAATGAGCAGTTCTTC. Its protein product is CASSLWGLAGANEQFF.